The clone carrying this T cell receptor (beta chain) was observed once. Patients of the Seattle cohort, enrolled during active infection, were followed longitudinally. As processed by the authors: Counts of nucleated cells, estimated from reference gene primer amplification, were obtained. Clones were sequenced by immunoSEQ multiplex PCR, and TCRdb holds only the in-frame ones, with some missing. D and trimming were read from the DNA, whereas the V and J calls and clone size are those reported in that table. The sample carries fewer than 450,000 clones, about 88% recorded once. This sample was taken from a study of blood T cell repertoires in COVID-19. At the level of the study: Donors in the United States, Italy and Spain gave samples during acute or convalescent COVID-19. Nucleic acid was either cDNA or gDNA, and it came from T cells, B-cell-depleted T cells, or PBMCs.

The V gene end was trimmed by 11 bases and the J gene end by 5 bases; junction bases not matched to a gene: 9. The CDR3 is 13 amino acids. Germline V CDR1 and CDR2: MNHNY, SVGAGI (reference sequence). The chain carries TRBV6-6 and TRBJ2-5; 9 bases agree with TRBD2. Sequenced sample: peripheral blood. The sequence was collected from a woman aged 70 to 79 with COVID-19, enrolled during active disease. The CDR3 sequence: CAGSGTSLETQYF. CDR3 nucleotides: TGTGCCGGGTCCGGGACTAGCTTGGAGACCCAGTACTTC.